The 3 T cell receptor beta chains below were found in one sample sequenced in a study of CXCR3-negative and CXCR3-positive naive CD8 T cells. Findings and limits, study-wide: CXCR3-expressing naive cells carried TRB CDR3s more hydrophobic than those of CXCR3-negative naive cells.

The authors made the TRB cDNA libraries by 5' RACE using UMI labels. TCRdb derives one entry per CDR3 protein from the 5' RACE reads, leaving out DNA. The sample totals 85,000 to 120,000 distinct CDR3 sequences. These receptors are not linked to any known antigen. The specimen was naive CXCR3+ CD8+ T cells from blood. Subset of the sample: CD45RO-CCR7+CD27+CD95- naive CD8+ T cells expressing CXCR3 (TNR3+). These receptors were collected from a human donor in good health. Some clones in this sample may be carry-over from other donors' samples.

V is TRBV5-1 and J is TRBJ2-7; TCRdb's D call, TRBD1, is unchecked because there is no DNA. This CDR3 is 13 amino acids long. Germline loops: CDR1 SGHRS, CDR2 YFSETQ. This CDR3 reads CASGAENSYEQYF.

This chain connects TRBV7-6 to TRBJ2-3. CDR1 is SGHVS, CDR2 FNYEAQ, per germline. CDR3 length equals 15 residues. The CDR3 here is CASSLEEFSTDTQYF.

The chain employs TRBV29-1 and TRBJ2-3; TCRdb returns TRBD2, unconfirmable since there is no DNA. The germline V gene encodes CDR1 SQVTM and CDR2 ANQGSEA. The CDR3 is made up of 17 amino acids. CDR3 protein: CSVEGLAGGSGEDTQYF.